The present TCR beta chain was sequenced within a study of healthy donors' naive CD4 and CD8 T cells. Each TCR library used roughly 490 ng of total RNA and a linear amplification protocol. In TCRdb, the reads were re-called with MiXCR into one record per CDR3 protein. The sample gives 150,000 to 200,000 distinct CDR3 sequences, around 74% of which show up once; about 2.4% is in the top ten. This CDR3 is built from 17 residues. Germline trimming cut 5 bases from V and 1 base from J; bases unmatched to any gene: 11. Looked up from germline, CDR1 is MDHEN and CDR2 is SYDVKM. The source is a pool of human donors in good health; the sample pools cells from several healthy donors. The source material was naive CD4+ and CD8+ T cells sorted from blood, pooled from several donors. The chain combines TRBV28 with TRBJ2-4, with 7 bases identical to TRBD2. The CDR3 here is CASSPHSGRSAKNIQYF. The CDR3 coding sequence is TGTGCCAGCAGTCCCCATAGCGGGCGGTCGGCCAAAAACATTCAGTACTTC.